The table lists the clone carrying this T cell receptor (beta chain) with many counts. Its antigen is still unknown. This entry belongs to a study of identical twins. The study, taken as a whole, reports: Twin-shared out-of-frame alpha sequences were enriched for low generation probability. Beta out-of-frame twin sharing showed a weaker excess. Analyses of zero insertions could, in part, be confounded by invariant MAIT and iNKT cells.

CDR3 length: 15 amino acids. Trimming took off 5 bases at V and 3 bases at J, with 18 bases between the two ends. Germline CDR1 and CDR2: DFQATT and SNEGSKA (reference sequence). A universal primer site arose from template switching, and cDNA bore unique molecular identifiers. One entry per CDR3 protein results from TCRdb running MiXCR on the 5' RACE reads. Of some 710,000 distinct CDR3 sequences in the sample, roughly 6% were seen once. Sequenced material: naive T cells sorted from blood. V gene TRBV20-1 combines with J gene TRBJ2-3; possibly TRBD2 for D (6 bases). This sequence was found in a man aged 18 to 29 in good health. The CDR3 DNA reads TGCAGTGCTTCGTTCAGGGTAGCGGATACAGATACGCAGTATTTT. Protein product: CSASFRVADTDTQYF.